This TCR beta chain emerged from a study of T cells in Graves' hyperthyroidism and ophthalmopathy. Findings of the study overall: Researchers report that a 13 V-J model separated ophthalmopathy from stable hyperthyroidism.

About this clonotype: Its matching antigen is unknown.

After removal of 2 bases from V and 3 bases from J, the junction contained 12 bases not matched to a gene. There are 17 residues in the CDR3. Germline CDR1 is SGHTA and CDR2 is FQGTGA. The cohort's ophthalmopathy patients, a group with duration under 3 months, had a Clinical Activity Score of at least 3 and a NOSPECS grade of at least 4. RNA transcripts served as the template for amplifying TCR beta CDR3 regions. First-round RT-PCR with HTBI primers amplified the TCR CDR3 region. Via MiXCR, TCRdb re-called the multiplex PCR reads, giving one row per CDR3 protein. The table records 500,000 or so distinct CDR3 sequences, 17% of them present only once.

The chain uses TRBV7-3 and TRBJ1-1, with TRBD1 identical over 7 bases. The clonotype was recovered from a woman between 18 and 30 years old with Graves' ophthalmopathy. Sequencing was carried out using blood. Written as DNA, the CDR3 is TGTGCCAGCAGCTTAGTCGCGACAGGGTGGGGGGACACTGAAGCTTTCTTT. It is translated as CASSLVATGWGDTEAFF. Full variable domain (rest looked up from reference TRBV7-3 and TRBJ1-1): GAGVSQTPSNKVTEKGKYVELRCDPISGHTALYWYRQSLGQGPEFLIYFQGTGAADDSGLPNDRFFAVRPEGSVSTLKIQRTERGDSAVYLCASSLVATGWGDTEAFFGQGTRLTVV.